The T cell receptor (beta chain) described here comes from a study of blood T cells in healthy people across ages. The use of a sample-barcoded 5' primer and a J-beta primer mix characterized a second PCR of roughly 6 to 11 cycles. Each CDR3 protein gets one entry after TCRdb re-called the 5' RACE reads with MiXCR. This sample has 1,800,000 or so distinct CDR3 sequences; more than 35% occur once, and the top ten carry more than 20%. This CDR3 is 13 amino acids long. Trimming shortened V by 5 bases and J by 4 bases, and 11 bases separated the two germline ends. Looked up from germline, CDR1 is SGHTA and CDR2 is FQGNSA.

The sample was blood. This chain connects TRBV7-2 to TRBJ1-1, with D possibly matching TRBD1 (5 bases). This receptor was identified in a human donor in good health. The CDR3 DNA reads TGTGCCAGCAGCCGAAGACAGACCACTGAAGCTTTCTTT. It codes for CASSRRQTTEAFF.